The 14 T cell receptor beta chains below come from one sample, sequenced in a study of blood T cell repertoires in COVID-19. TCRdb's copy holds only in-frame clones and misses some; the assay was immunoSEQ multiplex PCR. The data hold some 25,000 clones, with around 86% observed a single time. Material for sequencing was peripheral blood. The receptors here all came from a man in his 70s with acute or convalescent COVID-19.

The chain uses TRBV6-2 or TRBV6-3 and TRBJ2-7, with 9 positions matching TRBD1. Germline CDR1 reads MNHEY; CDR2 reads SVGEGT. V shed 5 bases and J 3 bases; nucleotides not matched to a gene: 8. The CDR3 sequence is 15 residues long. The CDR3 nucleotides are TGTGCCAGCAGTGGACCCGGGACAGGGCGCTACGAGCAGTACTTC. Translating it yields CASSGPGTGRYEQYF.

V is TRBV7-9 and J is TRBJ2-3, with 7 bases lining up with TRBD2. Germline-derived CDR1 and CDR2 are SEHNR and FQNEAQ (reference sequence). The CDR3 totals 15 residues. The trim removed 3 bases at V and 4 bases at J, leaving 7 bases unmatched. The CDR3 loop reads CASSFRRGVSDTQYF. In DNA form, the CDR3 reads TGTGCCAGCAGCTTCAGACGGGGGGTATCAGATACGCAGTATTTT. Complete variable domain (other parts from reference TRBV7-9 and TRBJ2-3): DTGVSQNPRHKITKRGQNVTFRCDPISEHNRLYWYRQTLGQGPEFLTYFQNEAQLEKSRLLSDRFSAERPKGSFSTLEIQRTEQGDSAMYLCASSFRRGVSDTQYFGPGTRLTVL.

This chain joins TRBV4-3 and TRBJ1-6; TRBD1 might be the D (6 bases). This CDR3 comprises 14 residues. From germline, CDR1 is LGHNA and CDR2 YSLEER. Deletions cut 3 bases from V and 10 bases from J, with 13 bases between. The CDR3 nucleotides are TGCGCCAGCAGCCAGGAACAGGGTGGCTCACCCCTCCACTTT. Protein: CASSQEQGGSPLHF.

The genes are TRBV6-2 or TRBV6-3 and TRBJ2-6, with a possible D match to TRBD1 (5 bases). CDR1 and CDR2 from the germline V gene are MNHEY and SVGEGT. V lost 4 bases and J 0 bases, leaving 7 bases between the germline ends. This CDR3 contains 15 residues. CDR3: CASSFRVSGANVLTF. The DNA for the CDR3 is TGTGCCAGCAGTTTCAGGGTCTCTGGGGCCAACGTCCTGACTTTC.

The chain couples TRBV11-2 to TRBJ2-7, with 11 bases lining up with TRBD2. The CDR3 loop spans 15 amino acids. Germline CDR1 is SGHAT and CDR2 is FQNNGV. Losses at the gene ends were 4 bases for V and 4 bases for J; bases not matched to a gene: 6. The CDR3 is CASSSPSGGLYEQYF. CDR3 DNA sequence: TGTGCCAGCAGCTCCCCTAGCGGGGGGTTATACGAGCAGTACTTC.

This chain joins TRBV7-9 and TRBJ2-1, with 9 bases matching TRBD2. Unmatched junction bases numbered 6, after V lost 3 bases and J lost 9 bases. The CDR3 has 14 residues. The germline V gene has CDR1 SEHNR and CDR2 FQNEAQ (reference sequence). CDR3 sequence (DNA): TGTGCCAGCAGCTTTAGCGGGAGTGGGGGTGAGCAGTTCTTC. Amino acid sequence: CASSFSGSGGEQFF. Using reference TRBV7-9 and TRBJ2-1 for the parts outside the CDR3, the full variable domain is DTGVSQNPRHKITKRGQNVTFRCDPISEHNRLYWYRQTLGQGPEFLTYFQNEAQLEKSRLLSDRFSAERPKGSFSTLEIQRTEQGDSAMYLCASSFSGSGGEQFFGPGTRLTVL.

The chain recombines TRBV7-9 with TRBJ1-1; 7 bases align to TRBD1. After removal of 5 bases from V and 3 bases from J, the junction contained 6 bases not matched to a gene. Germline lookup yields CDR1 SEHNR and CDR2 FQNEAQ (reference sequence). The CDR3 extends over 14 amino acids. The CDR3: CASSQYQGDTEAFF. CDR3 bases: TGTGCCAGCAGCCAATATCAGGGGGACACTGAAGCTTTCTTT.

CDR3: CASSIQGTEPYEQYF. CDR3 sequence (DNA): TGTGCCAGTAGTATTCAGGGGACAGAGCCCTACGAGCAGTACTTC. This rearrangement joins TRBV19 to TRBJ2-7; 7 bases map to TRBD1. This CDR3 is 15 amino acids long. The germline V gene encodes CDR1 LNHDA and CDR2 SQIVND (reference sequence). V was clipped by 3 bases and J by 2 bases; unmatched bases: 7.

The V and J genes are TRBV11-3 and TRBJ1-1, with 10 bases matching TRBD1. This CDR3 is built from 15 residues. Germline V CDR1 and CDR2: SGHNT, YENEEA. V trimming: 5 bases; J trimming: 0 bases; junction bases outside the gene matches: 3. The CDR3 loop reads CASSAGQGMNTEAFF. The CDR3 DNA follows: TGTGCCAGCAGCGCGGGACAGGGGATGAACACTGAAGCTTTCTTT. The full variable domain, in which reference TRBV11-3 and TRBJ1-1 provide the parts outside the CDR3, is EAGVVQSPRYKIIEKKQPVAFWCNPISGHNTLYWYLQNLGQGPELLIRYENEEAVDDSQLPKDRFSAERLKGVDSTLKIQPAELGDSAVYLCASSAGQGMNTEAFFGQGTRLTVV.

The chain recombines TRBV7-9 with TRBJ1-1, with 8 bases aligning to TRBD1. This CDR3 comprises 16 residues. Per the germline V gene, CDR1 is SEHNR and CDR2 is FQNEAQ (reference sequence). Trimming took 5 bases from V and 3 from J; bases not matched to a gene: 11. CDR3 sequence reads: CASSPAGAGGYTEAFF. CDR3 DNA sequence: TGTGCCAGCAGCCCGGCGGGAGCAGGGGGCTACACTGAAGCTTTCTTT.

The chain joins TRBV19 to TRBJ2-7; D may be TRBD1 (5 bases). Trimming removed 5 bases from V and 0 bases from J, with 17 bases in between. Germline assignment: CDR1 LNHDA and CDR2 SQIVND (reference sequence). The CDR3 has 16 residues. For the CDR3, the DNA is TGTGCCAGTAGTGCCGGTAGGGGTTCTCCCTCCTACGAGCAGTACTTC. Its translation is CASSAGRGSPSYEQYF.

V and J are TRBV19 and TRBJ1-5; D may be TRBD1 (5 bases). The CDR3 length is 16 residues. CDR1 and CDR2 from the germline V gene are LNHDA and SQIVND (reference sequence). V lost 6 bases and J 5 bases, leaving 20 bases between the germline ends. CDR3 protein: CASRDQTGVGDQPQHF. The CDR3 DNA is TGTGCCAGTAGGGACCAAACAGGAGTTGGAGATCAGCCCCAGCATTTT.

The rearrangement uses TRBV27 and TRBJ2-7; TRBD1 matches 8 bases. The ends lost 5 bases at V and 6 bases at J; junction bases unmatched: 9. Germline loops: CDR1 MNHEY, CDR2 SMNVEV (reference sequence). The CDR3 consists of 14 residues. CDR3 protein: CASSPRQGSVEQYF. CDR3 nucleotides: TGTGCCAGCAGTCCTAGACAGGGGTCTGTCGAGCAGTACTTC.

V is TRBV5-1 and J is TRBJ2-7; perhaps TRBD1 as D (6 bases). This CDR3 has 14 amino acids. CDR1 and CDR2 from the germline V gene are SGHRS and YFSETQ. Trimming left V 0 bases short and J 3 bases short, with 10 bases between. This CDR3 is CASSLAGTLYEQYF. The CDR3 DNA is TGCGCCAGCAGCTTGGCCGGGACACTCTACGAGCAGTACTTC.